This T cell receptor (beta chain) derives from a study of cytomegalovirus exposure and HLA in healthy donors. As for the study in general: Early release data held roughly 90 million unique TCRs from HLA-typed donors. Study results and caveats: The study designated fewer than 200 TCR beta chains cytomegalovirus-associated. With DRB1 most and HLA-C fewest, TCR association rates differed between HLA loci in a later analysis.

Researchers ran the PCR with 60 Vbeta and 13 Jbeta primers. Profiled with immunoSEQ multiplex PCR; TCRdb holds only in-frame clones, not every one. The table lists around 150,000 clones, about 82% of them singletons, with 6% to 9% in the top ten. As for this clone: Its cognate antigen is unknown.

The CDR3 totals 14 residues. V was cut by 3 bases and J by 11 bases, with 21 bases left in between. Per germline, CDR1 SGHNT and CDR2 YYREEE (reference sequence). The sample was PBMCs. The V call is TRBV5-4, the J call TRBJ2-7; a weak D match, TRBD2 (6 bases). This receptor was taken from a woman younger than 45 in good health and CMV-seropositive. CDR3 sequence: CASSSPEGPRVEYF. The CDR3 coding sequence is TGTGCCAGCAGCTCTCCGGAGGGGCCCCGGGTCGAGTACTTC.